The next 11 T cell receptor beta chains were all read from a single sample in a study of CD8 T cells in ankylosing spondylitis. Each CDR3 protein is one row after TCRdb ran MiXCR on the 5' RACE reads. This sample yields just over 300,000 distinct CDR3 sequences, of which 20% are seen a single time; 3% to 4% belongs to the top ten. Sequencing input: blood, either unsorted or a sorted T cell fraction (not recorded which). Every receptor here comes from a female donor with ankylosing spondylitis or in good health (not recorded which).

This clonotype was seen only a few times. The rearrangement joins TRBV7-2 to TRBJ1-2; D is uncertain. The CDR3 contains 15 residues. The V gene's germline CDR1 is SGHTA and CDR2 FQGNSA. Trimming left V 2 bases short and J 0 bases short, with 10 bases between. CDR3 in DNA: TGTGCCAGCAGCTTAATCCCATCGACTAACTATGGCTACACCTTC. This gives the protein CASSLIPSTNYGYTF.

V is TRBV24-1 and J is TRBJ1-2, with a possible D match to TRBD1 (6 bases). This CDR3 is built from 15 residues. Germline CDR1 reads KGHDR; CDR2 reads SFDVKD. Trimming took off 4 bases at V and 4 bases at J, with 15 bases between the two ends. CDR3 in amino acids: CATSDVVTGFYGYTF. CDR3 sequence (DNA): TGTGCCACCAGTGACGTTGTGACAGGCTTCTATGGCTACACCTTC.

This clonotype has at least ten counts. The chain is built from TRBV20-1 and TRBJ1-2, with a tentative D call TRBD1 (5 bases). V lost 0 bases and J 6 bases, leaving 14 bases between the germline ends. The CDR3 loop spans 14 amino acids. Germline V CDR1 and CDR2: DFQATT, SNEGSKA (reference sequence). The CDR3 DNA sequence: TGCAGTGCTAGAGATCGGGGGATTCGGGATGGCTACACCTTC. It encodes CSARDRGIRDGYTF.

CDR3 residues: CASSIVSGPYEQYF. The CDR3 DNA reads as TGTGCCAGCAGCATAGTGAGTGGGCCCTACGAGCAGTACTTC. The chain couples TRBV7-6 to TRBJ2-7; D is undetermined. The CDR3 has 14 residues. CDR1 and CDR2 from the germline V gene are SGHVS and FNYEAQ. V was clipped by 5 bases and J by 2 bases, with 13 bases between them. Using reference TRBV7-6 and TRBJ2-7 for the parts outside the CDR3, the full variable domain is GAGVSQSPRYKVTKRGQDVALRCDPISGHVSLYWYRQALGQGPEFLTYFNYEAQQDKSGLPNDRFSAERPEGSISTLTIQRTEQRDSAMYRCASSIVSGPYEQYFGPGTRLTVT.

The V call is TRBV2, the J call TRBJ2-7; no reliable D call. This CDR3 region has 12 residues. Trimming stripped 2 bases from V and 3 bases from J, with 5 bases between. Germline V CDR1 and CDR2: SNHLY, FYNNEI. CDR3 residues: CASSELGYEQYF. The CDR3 DNA sequence: TGTGCCAGCAGTGAATTAGGCTACGAGCAGTACTTC.

This clonotype was seen ten or more times. The chain carries TRBV7-9 and TRBJ2-3, with D perhaps TRBD2 (6 bases). The V end was cut by 5 bases, the J end by 3 bases, with 15 bases between. The CDR3 is made up of 15 amino acids. CDR1 is SEHNR, CDR2 FQNEAQ, per germline (reference sequence). Here the CDR3 reads CASSQRELRTDTQYF. The DNA for the CDR3 is TGTGCCAGCAGCCAACGGGAGTTGAGGACAGATACGCAGTATTTT.

This clonotype was found a few times. This sequence joins TRBV2 and TRBJ2-1; either TRBD1 or TRBD2 may supply D (5 bases each). The germline V gene encodes CDR1 SNHLY and CDR2 FYNNEI. The CDR3 has 14 amino acids. V lost 6 bases to trimming and J lost 5 bases, with 14 bases between them. The CDR3 sequence: CASRGDVGNNEQFF. The CDR3 coding sequence is TGTGCCAGCAGGGGGGACGTCGGAAACAATGAGCAGTTCTTC.

Comment on this clonotype: A read error may produce the germline difference seen at one junction end. V usage is TRBV20-1 and J usage is TRBJ2-6, with a weak D call TRBD1 (5 bases). This CDR3 is built from 13 residues. Germline V gene lookup returns CDR1 DFQATT and CDR2 SNEGSKA (reference sequence). CDR3 nucleotides: TGCAGTGCTAGAGAAGGTGGGGCCGACGTCCTGACTTTC. This sequence encodes CSAREGGADVLTF.

This clonotype has more than one count but fewer than ten. This sequence joins TRBV6-5 and TRBJ2-1, with D perhaps matching TRBD2 (5 bases). Trimming removed 2 bases at V and 3 bases at J, with 11 bases between. This CDR3 is 15 amino acids long. Germline loops: CDR1 MNHEY, CDR2 SVGAGI. The CDR3 is CASSYVPGSYNEQFF. DNA of the CDR3: TGTGCCAGCAGTTACGTGCCGGGGAGCTACAATGAGCAGTTCTTC.

This clonotype showed up just a few times. V and J are TRBV12-3 or TRBV12-4 and TRBJ2-2; no definite D call. Trimming took off 1 base at V and 4 bases at J, with 10 bases between the two ends. This CDR3 has 15 amino acids. The DNA for the CDR3 is TGTGCCAGCAGTTTAGGCCTCTTTCGCACCGGGGAGCTGTTTTTT. It encodes CASSLGLFRTGELFF.

The chain is built from TRBV12-3 or TRBV12-4 and TRBJ2-3; D is ambiguous. The CDR3 loop spans 15 amino acids. V lost 2 bases, J lost 2 bases, and 11 bases lay in between. The CDR3 loop reads CASSLTRALTDTQYF. The DNA of the CDR3 is TGTGCCAGCAGTTTAACGCGAGCTCTCACAGATACGCAGTATTTT.